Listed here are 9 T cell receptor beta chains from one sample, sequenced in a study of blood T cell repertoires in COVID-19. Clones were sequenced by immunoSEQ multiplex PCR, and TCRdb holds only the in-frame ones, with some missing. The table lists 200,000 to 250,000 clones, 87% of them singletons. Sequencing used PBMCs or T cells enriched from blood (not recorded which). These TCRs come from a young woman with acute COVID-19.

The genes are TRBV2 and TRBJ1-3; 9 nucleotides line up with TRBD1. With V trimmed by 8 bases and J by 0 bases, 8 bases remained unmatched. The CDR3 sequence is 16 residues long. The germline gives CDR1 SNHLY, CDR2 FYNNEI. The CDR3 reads CASHRTTGGSGNTIYF. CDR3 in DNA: TGTGCCAGCCACCGAACGACAGGGGGCTCTGGAAACACCATATATTTT.

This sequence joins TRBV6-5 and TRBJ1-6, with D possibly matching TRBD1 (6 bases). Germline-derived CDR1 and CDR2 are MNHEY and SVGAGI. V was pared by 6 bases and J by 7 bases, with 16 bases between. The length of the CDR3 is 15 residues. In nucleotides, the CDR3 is TGTGCCAGCAGGGAGCGGACAGACGACAATTCACCCCTCCACTTT. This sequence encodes CASRERTDDNSPLHF.

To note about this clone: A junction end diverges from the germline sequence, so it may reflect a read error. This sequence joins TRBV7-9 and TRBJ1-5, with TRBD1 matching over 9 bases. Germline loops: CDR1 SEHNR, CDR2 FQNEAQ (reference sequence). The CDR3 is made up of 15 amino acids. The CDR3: CASSIAGTGNQPQHF. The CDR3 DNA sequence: TGTGCCAGCAGCATAGCCGGGACAGGGAATCAGCCCCAGCATTTT.

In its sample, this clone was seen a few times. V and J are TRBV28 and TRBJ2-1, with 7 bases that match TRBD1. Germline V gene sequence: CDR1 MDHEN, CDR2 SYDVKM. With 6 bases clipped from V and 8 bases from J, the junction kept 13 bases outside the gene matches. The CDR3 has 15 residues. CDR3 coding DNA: TGTGCCAGCAGCCCCGACAGGGTAGCGATCTATGAGCAGTTCTTC. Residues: CASSPDRVAIYEQFF.

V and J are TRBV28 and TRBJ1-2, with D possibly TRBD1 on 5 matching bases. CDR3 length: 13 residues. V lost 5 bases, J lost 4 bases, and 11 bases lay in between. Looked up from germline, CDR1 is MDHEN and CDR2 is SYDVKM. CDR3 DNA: TGTGCCAGCAGTGGGGCCAGTGGCTATGGCTACACCTTC. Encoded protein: CASSGASGYGYTF.

CDR3 DNA sequence: TGTGCCAGCAGTTTCGGGACTACTCCCGGCTACGAGCAGTACTTC. This encodes CASSFGTTPGYEQYF. This chain connects TRBV27 to TRBJ2-7; 7 nucleotides match TRBD2. V dropped 3 bases and J dropped 3; count of bases not matched to a gene: 8. This CDR3 comprises 15 residues. Germline CDR1 is MNHEY and CDR2 is SMNVEV (reference sequence).

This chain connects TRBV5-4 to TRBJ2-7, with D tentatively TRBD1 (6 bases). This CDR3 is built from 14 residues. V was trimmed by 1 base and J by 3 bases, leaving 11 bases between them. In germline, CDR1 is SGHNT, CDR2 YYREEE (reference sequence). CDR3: CASSLWDKYYEQYF. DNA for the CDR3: TGTGCCAGCAGCTTGTGGGACAAATACTACGAGCAGTACTTC.

CDR3 amino acids: CASSPRGGLNSPLHF. For the CDR3, the DNA is TGTGCCAGCAGTCCCCGCGGGGGGCTTAATTCACCCCTCCACTTT. V is TRBV6-2 or TRBV6-3 and J is TRBJ1-6, with D possibly being TRBD1 (6 bases). There are 15 residues in the CDR3. Germline V CDR1 and CDR2: MNHEY, SVGEGT. Trimming left V 5 bases short and J 6 bases short, with 14 bases between.

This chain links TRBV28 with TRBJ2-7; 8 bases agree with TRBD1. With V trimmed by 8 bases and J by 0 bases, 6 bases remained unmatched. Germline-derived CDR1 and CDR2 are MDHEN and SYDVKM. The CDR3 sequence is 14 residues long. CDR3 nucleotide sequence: TGTGCCAGCGACAAGACAGGGGCCTCCTACGAGCAGTACTTC. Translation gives CASDKTGASYEQYF.